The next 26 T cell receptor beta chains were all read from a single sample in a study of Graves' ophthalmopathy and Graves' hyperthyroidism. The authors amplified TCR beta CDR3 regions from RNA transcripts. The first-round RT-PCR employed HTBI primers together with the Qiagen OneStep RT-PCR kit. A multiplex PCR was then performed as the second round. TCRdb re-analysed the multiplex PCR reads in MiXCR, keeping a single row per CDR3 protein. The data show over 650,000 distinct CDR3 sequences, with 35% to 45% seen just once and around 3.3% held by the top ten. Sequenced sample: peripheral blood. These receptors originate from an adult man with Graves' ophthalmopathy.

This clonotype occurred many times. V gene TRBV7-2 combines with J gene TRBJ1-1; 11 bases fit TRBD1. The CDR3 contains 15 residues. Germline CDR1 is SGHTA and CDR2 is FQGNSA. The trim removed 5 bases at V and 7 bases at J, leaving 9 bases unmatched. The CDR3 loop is CASSPRTGGSIEAFF. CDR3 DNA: TGTGCCAGCAGCCCCCGGACAGGGGGCTCAATTGAAGCTTTCTTT.

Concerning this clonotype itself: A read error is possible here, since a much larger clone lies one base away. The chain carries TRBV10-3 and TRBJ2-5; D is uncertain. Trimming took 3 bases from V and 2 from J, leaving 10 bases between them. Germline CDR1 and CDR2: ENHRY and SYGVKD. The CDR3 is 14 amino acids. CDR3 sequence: CAISEGRTQETQYF. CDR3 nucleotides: TGTGCCATCAGTGAAGGACGGACGCAAGAGACCCAGTACTTC.

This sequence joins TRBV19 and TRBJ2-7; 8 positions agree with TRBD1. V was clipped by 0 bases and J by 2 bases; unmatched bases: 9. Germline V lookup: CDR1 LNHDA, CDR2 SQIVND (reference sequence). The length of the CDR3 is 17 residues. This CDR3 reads CASSIDGAGQGPYEQYF. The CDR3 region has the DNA TGTGCCAGTAGTATAGATGGGGCTGGACAGGGACCCTACGAGCAGTACTTC.

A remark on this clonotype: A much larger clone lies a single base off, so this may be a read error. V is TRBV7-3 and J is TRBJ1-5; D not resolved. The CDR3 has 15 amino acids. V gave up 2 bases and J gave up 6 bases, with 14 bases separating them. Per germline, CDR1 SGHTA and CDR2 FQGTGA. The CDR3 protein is CASSLDGSGVQPQHF. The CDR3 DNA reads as TGTGCCAGCAGCTTAGATGGGTCAGGCGTTCAGCCCCAGCATTTT.

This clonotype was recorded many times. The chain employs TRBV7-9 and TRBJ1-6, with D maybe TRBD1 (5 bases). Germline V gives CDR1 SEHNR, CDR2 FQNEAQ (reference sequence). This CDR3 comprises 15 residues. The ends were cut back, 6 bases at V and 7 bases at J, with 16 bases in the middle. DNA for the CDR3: TGTGCCAGCAGTTTTGGTCAGGGAAGCAATTCACCCCTCCACTTT. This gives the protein CASSFGQGSNSPLHF.

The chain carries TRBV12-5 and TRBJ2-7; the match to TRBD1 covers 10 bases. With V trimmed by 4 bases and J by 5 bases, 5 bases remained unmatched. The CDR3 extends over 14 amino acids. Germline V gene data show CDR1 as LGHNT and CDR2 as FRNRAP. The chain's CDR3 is CASGYATGGHEQYF. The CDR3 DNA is TGTGCTAGTGGTTACGCGACAGGGGGCCACGAGCAGTACTTC.

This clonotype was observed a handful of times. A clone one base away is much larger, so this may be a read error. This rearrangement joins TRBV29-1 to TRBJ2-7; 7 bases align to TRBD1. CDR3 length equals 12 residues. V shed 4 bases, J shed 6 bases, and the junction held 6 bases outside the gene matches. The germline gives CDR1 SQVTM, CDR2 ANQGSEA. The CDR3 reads CSVADGTVEQYF. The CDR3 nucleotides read TGCAGCGTTGCAGACGGGACAGTCGAGCAGTACTTC.

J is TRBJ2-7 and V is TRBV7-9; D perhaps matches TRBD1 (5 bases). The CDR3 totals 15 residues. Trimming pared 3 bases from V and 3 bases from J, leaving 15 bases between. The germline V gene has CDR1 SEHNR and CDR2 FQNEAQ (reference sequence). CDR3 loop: CASSFSGWGGYEQYF. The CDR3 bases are TGTGCCAGCAGCTTCTCCGGGTGGGGCGGCTACGAGCAGTACTTC.

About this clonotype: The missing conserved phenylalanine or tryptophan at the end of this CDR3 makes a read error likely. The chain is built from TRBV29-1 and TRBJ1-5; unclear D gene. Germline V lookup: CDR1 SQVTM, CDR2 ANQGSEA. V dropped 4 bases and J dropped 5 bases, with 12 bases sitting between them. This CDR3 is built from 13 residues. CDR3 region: CSVVVRTDQPQHG. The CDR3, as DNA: TGCAGCGTTGTCGTCAGAACTGATCAGCCCCAGCATGGT.

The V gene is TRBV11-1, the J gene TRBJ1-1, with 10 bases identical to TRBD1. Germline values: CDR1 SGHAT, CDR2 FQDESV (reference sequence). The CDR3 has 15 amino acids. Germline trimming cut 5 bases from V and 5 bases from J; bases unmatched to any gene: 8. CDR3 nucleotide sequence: TGTGCCAGCAGCACGGGACAGGGGAAGGCGACTGAAGCTTTCTTT. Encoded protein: CASSTGQGKATEAFF.

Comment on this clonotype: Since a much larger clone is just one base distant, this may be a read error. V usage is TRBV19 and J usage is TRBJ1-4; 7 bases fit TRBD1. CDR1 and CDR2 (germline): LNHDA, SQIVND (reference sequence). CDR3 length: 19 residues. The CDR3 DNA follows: TGTGCCAGTAGTATAGCGTACCCGGGACAGCCTGCAACTAATGAAAAACTGGTTTTT. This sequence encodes CASSIAYPGQPATNEKLVF.

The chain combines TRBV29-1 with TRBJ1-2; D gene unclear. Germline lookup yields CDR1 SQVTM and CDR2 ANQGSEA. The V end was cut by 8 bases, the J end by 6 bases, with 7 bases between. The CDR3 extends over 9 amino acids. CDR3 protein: CSLGNGYTF. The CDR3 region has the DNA TGCAGCTTGGGGAATGGCTACACCTTC.

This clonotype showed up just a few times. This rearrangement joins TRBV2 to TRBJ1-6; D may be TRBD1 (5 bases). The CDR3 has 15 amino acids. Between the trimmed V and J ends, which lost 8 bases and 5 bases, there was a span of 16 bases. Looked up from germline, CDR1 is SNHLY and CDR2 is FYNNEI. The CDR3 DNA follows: TGTGCCAGCTCACCACCGGGACGGAATAATTCACCCCTCCACTTT. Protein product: CASSPPGRNNSPLHF. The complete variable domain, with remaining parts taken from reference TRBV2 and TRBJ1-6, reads EPEVTQTPSHQVTQMGQEVILRCVPISNHLYFYWYRQILGQKVEFLVSFYNNEISEKSEIFDDQFSVERPDGSNFTLKIRSTKLEDSAMYFCASSPPGRNNSPLHFGNGTRLTVT.

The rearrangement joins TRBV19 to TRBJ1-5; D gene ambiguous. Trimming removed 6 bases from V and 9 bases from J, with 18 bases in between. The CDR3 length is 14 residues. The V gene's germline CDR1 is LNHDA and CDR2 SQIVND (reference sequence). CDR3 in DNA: TGTGCCAGTAGCCTAGGAGTAGCGGAGGGGCCCCAGCATTTT. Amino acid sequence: CASSLGVAEGPQHF.

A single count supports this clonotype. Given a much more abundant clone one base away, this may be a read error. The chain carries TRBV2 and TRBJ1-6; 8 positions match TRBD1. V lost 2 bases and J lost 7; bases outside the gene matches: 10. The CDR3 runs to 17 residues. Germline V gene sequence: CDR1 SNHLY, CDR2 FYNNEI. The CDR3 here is CASSETLARGPNSPLHF. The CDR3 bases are TGTGCCAGCAGTGAAACCCTAGCCAGGGGGCCAAATTCACCCCTCCACTTT.

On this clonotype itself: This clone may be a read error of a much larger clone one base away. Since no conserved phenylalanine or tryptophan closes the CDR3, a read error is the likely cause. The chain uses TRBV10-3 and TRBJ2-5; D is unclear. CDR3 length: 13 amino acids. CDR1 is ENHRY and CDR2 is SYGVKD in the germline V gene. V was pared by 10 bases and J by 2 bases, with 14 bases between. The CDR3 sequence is CASSPGLQETQYS. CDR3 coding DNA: TGTGCCAGCAGCCCTGGGCTTCAAGAGACCCAGTACTCC.

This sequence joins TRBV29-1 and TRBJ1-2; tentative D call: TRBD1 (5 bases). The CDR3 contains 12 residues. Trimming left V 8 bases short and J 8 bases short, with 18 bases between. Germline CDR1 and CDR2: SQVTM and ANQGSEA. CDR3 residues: CSQLGRRGGYTF. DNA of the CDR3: TGCAGCCAACTGGGACGCCGAGGCGGCTACACCTTC.

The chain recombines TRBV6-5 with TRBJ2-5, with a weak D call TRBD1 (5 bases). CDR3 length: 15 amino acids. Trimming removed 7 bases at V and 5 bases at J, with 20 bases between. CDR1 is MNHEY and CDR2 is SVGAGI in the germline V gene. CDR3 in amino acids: CASMGQVLDRETQYF. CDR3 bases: TGTGCCAGCATGGGGCAGGTTCTGGATAGGGAGACCCAGTACTTC.

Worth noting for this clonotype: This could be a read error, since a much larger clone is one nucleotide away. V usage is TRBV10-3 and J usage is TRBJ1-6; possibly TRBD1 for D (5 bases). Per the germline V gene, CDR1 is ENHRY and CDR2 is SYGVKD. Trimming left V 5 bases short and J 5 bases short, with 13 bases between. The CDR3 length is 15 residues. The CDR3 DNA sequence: TGTGCCATCAGTTACATAAGGGGCGATAATTCACCCCTCCACTTT. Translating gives CAISYIRGDNSPLHF.

In DNA form, the CDR3 reads TGTGCCAGCAGCCTACTAAGGGGTTCCATCTACCCAGACTCTGGGGCCAACGTCCTGACTTTC. This gives the protein CASSLLRGSIYPDSGANVLTF. The gene calls are TRBV9 and TRBJ2-6, with D perhaps matching TRBD1 (5 bases). The CDR3 spans 21 residues. Trimming removed 4 bases at V and 0 bases at J, with 26 bases between. Germline V gene data show CDR1 as SGDLS and CDR2 as YYNGEE.

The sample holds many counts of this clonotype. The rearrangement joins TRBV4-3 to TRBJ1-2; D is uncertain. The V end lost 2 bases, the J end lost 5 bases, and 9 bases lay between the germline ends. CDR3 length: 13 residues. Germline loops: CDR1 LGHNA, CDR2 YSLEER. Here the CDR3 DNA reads TGCGCCAGCAGCCAACATCTAGATTATGGCTACACCTTC. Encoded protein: CASSQHLDYGYTF.

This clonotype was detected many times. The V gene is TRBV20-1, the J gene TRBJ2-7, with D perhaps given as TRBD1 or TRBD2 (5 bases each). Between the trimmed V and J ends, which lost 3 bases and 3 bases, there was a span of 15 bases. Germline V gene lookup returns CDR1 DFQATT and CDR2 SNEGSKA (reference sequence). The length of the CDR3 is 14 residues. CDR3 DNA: TGCAGTGCTAGGGGACCCGGCTCCCTCTACGAGCAGTACTTC. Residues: CSARGPGSLYEQYF.

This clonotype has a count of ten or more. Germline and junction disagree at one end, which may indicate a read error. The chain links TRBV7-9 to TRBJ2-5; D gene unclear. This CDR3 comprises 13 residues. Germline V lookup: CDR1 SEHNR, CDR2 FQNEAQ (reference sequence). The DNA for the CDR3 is TGCGCCAGCAGCTTGGACGGGCTGGAGACCCAGTACTTC. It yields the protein CASSLDGLETQYF.

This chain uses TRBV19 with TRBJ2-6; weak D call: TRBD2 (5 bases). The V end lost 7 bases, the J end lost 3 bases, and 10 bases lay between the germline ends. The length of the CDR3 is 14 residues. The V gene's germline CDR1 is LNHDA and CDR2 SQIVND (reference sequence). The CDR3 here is CASMPGSGANVLTF. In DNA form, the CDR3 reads TGTGCCAGTATGCCGGGGAGTGGGGCCAACGTCCTGACTTTC.

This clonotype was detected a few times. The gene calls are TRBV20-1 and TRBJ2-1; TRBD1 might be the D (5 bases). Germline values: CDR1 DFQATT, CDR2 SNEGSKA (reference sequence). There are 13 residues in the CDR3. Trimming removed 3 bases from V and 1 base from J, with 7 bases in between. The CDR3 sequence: CSASRVSYNEQFF. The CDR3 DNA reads TGCAGTGCTAGCAGGGTATCCTACAATGAGCAGTTCTTC.

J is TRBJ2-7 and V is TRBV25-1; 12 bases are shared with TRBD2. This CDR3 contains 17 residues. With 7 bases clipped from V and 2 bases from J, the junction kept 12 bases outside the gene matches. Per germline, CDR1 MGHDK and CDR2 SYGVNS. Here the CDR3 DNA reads TGTGCCAGCACGGGACTGTGGACTAGCGGGATACCCTACGAGCAGTACTTC. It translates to CASTGLWTSGIPYEQYF.